These 26 T cell receptor beta chains share one sample of origin, sequenced in a study of blood T cell repertoires in COVID-19. Clones were sequenced by immunoSEQ multiplex PCR, and TCRdb holds only the in-frame ones, with some missing. Among about 300,000 clones listed, over 75% were seen once. Sample: peripheral blood. The receptor set was obtained from a human donor in a cohort sampled during active COVID-19.

The V and J genes are TRBV9 and TRBJ1-2; weak D call: TRBD1 (5 bases). V was pared by 4 bases and J by 0 bases, with 13 bases between. Germline V gene sequence: CDR1 SGDLS, CDR2 YYNGEE. The CDR3 covers 15 residues. CDR3 region: CASSTRQSANYGYTF. The CDR3 DNA sequence: TGTGCCAGCAGCACCCGACAGTCAGCTAACTATGGCTACACCTTC.

A single count supports this clone. The chain uses TRBV18 and TRBJ2-5, with D tentatively TRBD1 (6 bases). V was cut by 6 bases and J by 1 base, with 12 bases left in between. CDR3 length equals 14 residues. Germline lookup yields CDR1 KGHSH and CDR2 LQKENI. Here the CDR3 reads CASSSGTPQETQYF. CDR3 bases: TGTGCCAGCTCCTCCGGGACACCCCAAGAGACCCAGTACTTC.

The CDR3 nucleotides are TGCGCCAGCAGCTTAGATAGCGGGGTGTACAATGAGCAGTTCTTC. Its translation: CASSLDSGVYNEQFF. The chain uses TRBV5-1 and TRBJ2-1; 8 nucleotides match TRBD2. The CDR3 is 15 amino acids. CDR1 SGHRS and CDR2 YFSETQ come from the germline V gene. V lost 2 bases to trimming and J lost 4 bases; unmatched junction nucleotides: 5.

The rearrangement joins TRBV6-5 to TRBJ2-2, with 9 bases lining up with TRBD1. Unmatched junction bases numbered 2, after V lost 5 bases and J lost 1 base. Germline lookup yields CDR1 MNHEY and CDR2 SVGAGI. The CDR3 is 15 amino acids. Here the CDR3 DNA reads TGTGCCAGCAGTAAGGGACAGGGGAACACCGGGGAGCTGTTTTTT. It translates to CASSKGQGNTGELFF.

The chain uses TRBV6-1 and TRBJ1-3; D is possibly TRBD1 (6 bases). Germline CDR1 MNHNS, CDR2 SASEGT. With 7 bases removed from V and 0 bases from J, the gap between germline ends came to 7 bases. CDR3 size: 13 residues. CDR3 loop: CASKGGSGNTIYF. Here the CDR3 DNA reads TGTGCCAGCAAAGGGGGCTCTGGAAACACCATATATTTT.

This chain links TRBV24-1 with TRBJ1-2; maybe TRBD1 (6 bases). In germline, CDR1 is KGHDR, CDR2 SFDVKD. V lost 3 bases and J lost 4, with 11 bases in between. The CDR3 length is 14 residues. CDR3 nucleotide sequence: TGTGCCACCAGTGATGTACAGGGTACCTATGGCTACACCTTC. This encodes CATSDVQGTYGYTF.

In this sample, this clone turned up once. This chain joins TRBV19 and TRBJ1-2, with D perhaps matching TRBD1 (5 bases). With 7 bases removed from V and 8 bases from J, the gap between germline ends came to 23 bases. CDR1 and CDR2 (germline): LNHDA, SQIVND (reference sequence). The CDR3 has 15 amino acids. The CDR3 coding sequence is TGTGCCAGTAACGACCCAGGGTACGCACTCAGCGGCTACACCTTC. This translates into CASNDPGYALSGYTF.

This sequence joins TRBV7-3 and TRBJ1-6, with D maybe TRBD1 (5 bases). V was cut by 5 bases and J by 7 bases, with 12 bases left in between. The CDR3 covers 14 residues. Germline V gene sequence: CDR1 SGHTA, CDR2 FQGTGA. The CDR3 spells CASSMSAGNSPLHF. The CDR3 nucleotides read TGTGCCAGCAGCATGAGTGCAGGGAATTCACCCCTCCACTTT. The whole variable domain, remainder taken from reference TRBV7-3 and TRBJ1-6, is GAGVSQTPSNKVTEKGKYVELRCDPISGHTALYWYRQSLGQGPEFLIYFQGTGAADDSGLPNDRFFAVRPEGSVSTLKIQRTERGDSAVYLCASSMSAGNSPLHFGNGTRLTVT.

This rearrangement joins TRBV10-2 to TRBJ1-5; 7 positions agree with TRBD1. V shed 5 bases and J 5 bases; nucleotides not matched to a gene: 9. The CDR3 extends over 15 amino acids. Germline CDR1 is WSHSY and CDR2 is SAAADI. The CDR3 loop reads CASSRVPTGDQPQHF. The CDR3, as DNA: TGCGCCAGCAGTCGGGTTCCTACAGGGGATCAGCCCCAGCATTTT.

The CDR3 sequence is CASSNRAGNTIYF. In nucleotides, the CDR3 is TGTGCCAGCAGTAACAGGGCTGGAAACACCATATATTTT. The genes are TRBV12-3 or TRBV12-4 and TRBJ1-3, with D possibly TRBD1 on 6 matching bases. Between the trimmed V and J ends, which lost 5 bases and 2 bases, there was a span of 7 bases. The CDR3 is 13 amino acids.

Points on this clone: Its ends do not fully match the called genes, so a read error is possible. The V call is TRBV28, the J call TRBJ1-5, with D maybe TRBD1 (5 bases). The CDR3 covers 16 residues. Germline V gene data show CDR1 as MDHEN and CDR2 as SYDVKM. The CDR3 region is CASMKGPSRGNPPQHF. The DNA for the CDR3 is TGTGCCAGCATGAAAGGTCCGTCAAGGGGAAATCCGCCCCAGCATTTT.

The chain carries TRBV7-6 and TRBJ2-1; D remains ambiguous. The germline V gene has CDR1 SGHVS and CDR2 FNYEAQ. Trimming shortened V by 5 bases and J by 9 bases, and 17 bases separated the two germline ends. This CDR3 contains 14 residues. In DNA form, the CDR3 reads TGTGCCAGCAGCCTTGGCGGCCCCGTTGGTGAGCAGTTCTTC. Encoded protein: CASSLGGPVGEQFF.

This clone occurred a few times. V usage is TRBV11-3 and J usage is TRBJ2-3, with 14 bases matching TRBD2. Germline CDR1 and CDR2: SGHNT and YENEEA. Trimming cost V 7 bases and J 4 bases; bases outside gene matches: 16. The CDR3 consists of 19 residues. The CDR3 loop reads CASTPMGRGLAGEADTQYF. The CDR3 DNA reads as TGTGCCAGCACCCCTATGGGCCGGGGACTAGCGGGAGAAGCAGATACGCAGTATTTT.

The chain employs TRBV20-1 and TRBJ2-7, with 8 bases aligning to TRBD1. There are 15 residues in the CDR3. The V gene's germline CDR1 is DFQATT and CDR2 SNEGSKA (reference sequence). The junction had 9 bases not matched to a gene; V was cut back by 3 bases and J by 2 bases. The DNA for the CDR3 is TGCAGTGCTAGTCGAAGACAGGGGAAGACCTACGAGCAGTACTTC. Amino acid sequence: CSASRRQGKTYEQYF.

The chain uses TRBV30 and TRBJ1-4, with unresolved D. The CDR3 covers 13 residues. Germline V gene sequence: CDR1 GTSNPN, CDR2 SVGIG (reference sequence). Trimming removed 0 bases at V and 8 bases at J, with 10 bases between. The CDR3 nucleotides read TGTGCCTGGAGTGTACCGGCTAGGGAAAAACTGTTTTTT. Its protein product is CAWSVPAREKLFF.

Turning to this clone: A junction end diverges from the germline sequence, so it may reflect a read error. The chain links TRBV27 to TRBJ2-6; 8 bases match TRBD2. There are 18 residues in the CDR3. The germline CDR1 and CDR2 sequences are MNHEY and SMNVEV (reference sequence). The CDR3 reads CASSLSVGLSRGGNVLTF. The CDR3 nucleotides read TGTGCCAGCAGTTTATCCGTGGGACTATCTCGGGGGGGCAACGTCCTGACTTTC.

V gene TRBV3-1 (or the pseudogene TRBV3-2) combines with J gene TRBJ1-1, with D uncertain. This CDR3 has 12 residues. Looked up from germline, CDR1 is LGHDT and CDR2 is YNNKEL (reference sequence). The V gene lost 4 bases and the J gene lost 9 bases, with 12 bases spanning the gap. The CDR3 spells CASSLGLLQAFF. DNA of the CDR3: TGTGCCAGCAGCCTCGGACTGCTCCAAGCTTTCTTT.

CDR3 sequence (DNA): TGCGCCAGCACCAAGGGACTAGCGGGAGGAGGGCAAGAGACCCAGTACTTC. It specifies CASTKGLAGGGQETQYF. J is TRBJ2-5 and V is TRBV5-1; 15 bases agree with TRBD2. Looked up from germline, CDR1 is SGHRS and CDR2 is YFSETQ. The length of the CDR3 is 17 residues. The junction had 8 bases not matched to a gene; V was cut back by 6 bases and J by 2 bases.

This clone was seen a handful of times. The chain uses TRBV20-1 and TRBJ1-2; TRBD1 might be the D (5 bases). The length of the CDR3 is 11 residues. The germline V gene encodes CDR1 DFQATT and CDR2 SNEGSKA (reference sequence). V lost 7 bases to trimming and J lost 4 bases, with 10 bases between them. The DNA for the CDR3 is TGCAGTGGAAGGGGCGCCTATGGCTACACCTTC. It encodes CSGRGAYGYTF.

This clone was recorded once. The V and J genes are TRBV30 and TRBJ2-2, with 7 positions matching TRBD2. Germline values: CDR1 GTSNPN, CDR2 SVGIG (reference sequence). CDR3 size: 15 residues. V dropped 1 base and J dropped 5; count of bases not matched to a gene: 7. CDR3 amino acids: CAWSGEGVYTGELFF. DNA for the CDR3: TGTGCCTGGAGTGGGGAGGGAGTCTATACCGGGGAGCTGTTTTTT.

J is TRBJ2-7 and V is TRBV6-5; D ambiguous. The CDR3 spans 15 residues. V was clipped by 0 bases and J by 3 bases, with 12 bases between them. CDR1 and CDR2 from the germline V gene are MNHEY and SVGAGI. The CDR3 DNA follows: TGTGCCAGCAGTTACTCGAGAAGCGCCGTCTACGAGCAGTACTTC. Protein: CASSYSRSAVYEQYF.

The chain is built from TRBV2 and TRBJ2-5; tentatively, D is TRBD1 (5 bases). The ends were cut back, 6 bases at V and 0 bases at J, with 11 bases in the middle. Germline V gene data show CDR1 as SNHLY and CDR2 as FYNNEI. The CDR3 spans 14 residues. The CDR3 sequence: CASRGRQYQETQYF. CDR3 in DNA: TGTGCCAGCAGGGGAAGACAGTACCAAGAGACCCAGTACTTC.

V and J are TRBV28 and TRBJ1-4; D unclear. V gave up 6 bases and J gave up 5 bases, with 10 bases separating them. The CDR3 is 13 amino acids. Germline V lookup: CDR1 MDHEN, CDR2 SYDVKM. The CDR3 DNA follows: TGTGCCAGCAGCGAGGGCGGGAATGAAAAACTGTTTTTT. Protein sequence: CASSEGGNEKLFF. The variable domain in full, completed from reference TRBV28 and TRBJ1-4, reads DVKVTQSSRYLVKRTGEKVFLECVQDMDHENMFWYRQDPGLGLRLIYFSYDVKMKEKGDIPEGYSVSREKKERFSLILESASTNQTSMYLCASSEGGNEKLFFGSGTQLSVL.

The chain links TRBV3-1 (or the pseudogene TRBV3-2) to TRBJ2-1; D possibly corresponds to TRBD2 (6 bases). The CDR3 is 14 residues long. V was cut by 5 bases and J by 10 bases, with 18 bases left in between. Germline V lookup: CDR1 LGHDT, CDR2 YNNKEL (reference sequence). For the CDR3, the DNA is TGTGCCAGCAGCGCGCGGGACGGATTGATGGAGCAGTTCTTC. Translated, it gives CASSARDGLMEQFF.

The J gene is TRBJ2-3, the V gene TRBV6-2 or TRBV6-3; tentatively, D is TRBD2 (5 bases). The V gene lost 0 bases and the J gene lost 10 bases, with 8 bases spanning the gap. Germline-derived CDR1 and CDR2 are MNHEY and SVGEGT. The CDR3 is 12 residues long. CDR3 DNA: TGTGCCAGCAGTTACTCGACCGGGGCGCAGTATTTT. This encodes CASSYSTGAQYF.

The rearrangement uses TRBV12-3 or TRBV12-4 and TRBJ2-1; D is unresolved. The germline V and J ends were trimmed by 5 bases and 10 bases, with 12 bases remaining between them. This CDR3 is 12 amino acids long. CDR3 in DNA: TGTGCCAGCAGTCCCCACGGGTACGAGCAGTTCTTC. This encodes CASSPHGYEQFF.